The 5 T cell receptor beta chains listed next were all sequenced from one sample in a study of STAT5B mutations in CD4+ large granular lymphocyte leukemia. This table comes from immunoSEQ multiplex PCR, and its TCRdb copy is limited to in-frame clones, with some not included. The table lists 21,000 or so clones, about 79% of them singletons. The sample comprised CD4+ T cells from blood buffy coats. Receptor source: a human donor in good health.

The chain couples TRBV7-8 to TRBJ2-1; the D call may be TRBD1 or TRBD2 (7 bases each). Looked up from germline, CDR1 is SGHVS and CDR2 is FQNEAQ. Between the trimmed V and J ends, which lost 3 bases and 7 bases, there was a span of 19 bases. The CDR3 has 16 amino acids. The CDR3 DNA reads TGTGCCAGCAGCTTCGGCTTCGGCAGGGGGGGTAATGAGCAGTTCTTC. This translates into CASSFGFGRGGNEQFF.

CDR3 coding DNA: TGTGCCAGCAGCCGGACTTCGAACACCGGGGAGCTGTTTTTT. Protein product: CASSRTSNTGELFF. V is TRBV11-3 and J is TRBJ2-2; D perhaps matches TRBD2 (5 bases). Trimming took 5 bases from V and 0 from J, leaving 7 bases between them. The CDR3 is 14 amino acids. From germline, CDR1 is SGHNT and CDR2 YENEEA.

This chain links TRBV19 with TRBJ1-1, with 10 bases lining up with TRBD1. CDR3 length: 14 amino acids. The germline gives CDR1 LNHDA, CDR2 SQIVND (reference sequence). The V gene end was trimmed by 5 bases and the J gene end by 4 bases; junction bases not matched to a gene: 4. CDR3 protein: CASSAGQGSTEAFF. The CDR3 region has the DNA TGTGCCAGTAGTGCGGGACAGGGGAGCACTGAAGCTTTCTTT.

This clone has just a few counts. The chain combines TRBV6-5 with TRBJ1-5; D call uncertain. Germline loops: CDR1 MNHEY, CDR2 SVGAGI. Deletions cut 6 bases from V and 7 bases from J, with 16 bases between. The CDR3 runs 14 residues. The chain's CDR3 is CASSPPGGMQPQHF. As DNA, the CDR3 is TGTGCCAGCAGCCCCCCGGGAGGAATGCAGCCCCAGCATTTT.

This clone was counted once. The CDR3 nucleotides read TGTGCCAGCAGCTTAGCGTCAGGGGTAAACATTCAGTACTTC. It codes for CASSLASGVNIQYF. The chain recombines TRBV11-2 with TRBJ2-4; D possibly corresponds to TRBD1 (6 bases). With 1 base removed from V and 6 bases from J, the gap between germline ends came to 10 bases. Germline V CDR1 and CDR2: SGHAT, FQNNGV. The CDR3 is 14 amino acids.